The subject of this entry is one TCR beta chain. This sample is part of a study of immune reconstitution after stem cell transplant in scleroderma. TCRdb redid the calling of the RT-PCR reads with MiXCR, one entry per CDR3 protein. The sample records under 2,500 distinct CDR3 sequences, 9.5% to 13% being singletons. Specimen collection occurred before or after autologous hematopoietic stem cell transplantation (not recorded which). The clonotype comes from a female donor with systemic sclerosis.

CDR3 sequence (DNA): TGCGCCAGCAGCCAAGATCACGAGTCTGTCTATGGCTACACCTTC. It specifies CASSQDHESVYGYTF. This chain uses TRBV4-3 with TRBJ1-2, with D hard to call. The CDR3 has 15 amino acids. Germline CDR1 LGHNA, CDR2 YSLEER. V lost 0 bases to trimming and J lost 4 bases, with 12 bases between them.